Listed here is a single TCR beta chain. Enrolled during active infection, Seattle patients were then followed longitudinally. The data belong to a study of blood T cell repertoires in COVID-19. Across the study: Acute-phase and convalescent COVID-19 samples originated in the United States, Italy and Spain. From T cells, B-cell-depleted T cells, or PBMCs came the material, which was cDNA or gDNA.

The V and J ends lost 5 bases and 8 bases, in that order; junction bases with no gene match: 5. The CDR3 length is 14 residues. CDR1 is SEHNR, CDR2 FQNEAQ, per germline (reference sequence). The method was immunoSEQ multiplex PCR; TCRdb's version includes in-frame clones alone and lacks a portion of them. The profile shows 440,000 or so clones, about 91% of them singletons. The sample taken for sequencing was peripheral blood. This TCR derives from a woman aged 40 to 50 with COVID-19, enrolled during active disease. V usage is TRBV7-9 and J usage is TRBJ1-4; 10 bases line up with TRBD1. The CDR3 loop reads CASSDRDRGEKLFF. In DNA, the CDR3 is TGTGCCAGCAGCGACCGGGACAGGGGAGAAAAACTGTTTTTT.